The 3 T cell receptor beta chains below all came from one sample that was sequenced in a study of OX40 agonist ivuxolimab in advanced cancers. TCRdb's table, derived via immunoSEQ multiplex PCR, lists solely in-frame clones and lacks some. The sample has some 69,000 clones, roughly nine tenths seen once. The sample here was CD4+ or CD8+ T cells sorted from blood, taken in a trial of the OX40 agonist ivuxolimab. Source of these receptors: an adult with an advanced solid tumor such as melanoma, head and neck, liver or kidney cancer.

The chain recombines TRBV9 with TRBJ2-1; possible D gene TRBD2, 5 bases. The germline V gene encodes CDR1 SGDLS and CDR2 YYNGEE. Deletions cut 2 bases from V and 0 bases from J, with 15 bases between. This CDR3 spans 17 amino acids. The DNA of the CDR3 is TGTGCCAGCAGCGTGAGTAGCGATTTGAGCTCCTACAATGAGCAGTTCTTC. This gives the protein CASSVSSDLSSYNEQFF. The full variable domain, its missing parts supplied by reference TRBV9 and TRBJ2-1, is DSGVTQTPKHLITATGQRVTLRCSPRSGDLSVYWYQQSLDQGLQFLIQYYNGEERAKGNILERFSAQQFPDLHSELNLSSLELGDSALYFCASSVSSDLSSYNEQFFGPGTRLTVL.

This clone has a handful of counts. The chain links TRBV4-1 to TRBJ2-1, with 14 nucleotides matching TRBD2. The V gene end was trimmed by 4 bases and the J gene end by 7 bases; junction bases not matched to a gene: 3. The CDR3 is made up of 15 amino acids. Germline CDR1 and CDR2: MGHRA and YSYEKL. The CDR3 here is CASSPGLAGENEQFF. The CDR3 coding sequence is TGCGCCAGCAGCCCGGGACTAGCGGGAGAAAATGAGCAGTTCTTC.

The rearrangement joins TRBV6-1 to TRBJ2-5, with 10 positions matching TRBD2. The CDR3 length is 13 residues. CDR1 and CDR2 from the germline V gene are MNHNS and SASEGT. V lost 7 bases and J lost 5; bases outside the gene matches: 4. The CDR3 sequence is CASTTSGKETQYF. The CDR3 DNA is TGTGCCAGCACTACTAGCGGGAAGGAGACCCAGTACTTC.